This paragraph reports one TCR beta chain. The RNA input was roughly 0.45 to 1 ug, and it was reverse transcribed with random hexamers. One entry per CDR3 protein, called by TCRdb with MiXCR from the immunoSEQ multiplex PCR reads. Here the sample spans around 130,000 distinct CDR3 sequences, roughly 80% being singletons. TCR beta sequences were obtained from blood CD8+ and CD4+ T cells. TEMRA cells were FACS-enriched, while CD8+ and CD4+ T cells were negatively isolated. This record belongs to a study of CD8 T cells in Susac syndrome. CDR1 and CDR2 from the germline V gene are LNHDA and SQIVND (reference sequence). CDR3 length: 18 amino acids. Unmatched junction bases numbered 12, after V lost 0 bases and J lost 7 bases.

The receptor comes from a human donor with multiple sclerosis. The sequenced material came from CD8+ T cells from PBMCs. The chain joins TRBV19 to TRBJ2-2, with 9 positions matching TRBD1. In DNA, the CDR3 is TGTGCCAGTAGTATAGATCTGGACAGGGGCTTTCTCAACGGGGAGCTGTTTTTT. This encodes CASSIDLDRGFLNGELFF.